A few counts support the clone carrying this T cell receptor beta chain. Its antigen is unknown. V was pared by 6 bases and J by 5 bases, with 20 bases between. The V gene's germline CDR1 is SGHTA and CDR2 FQGTGA. The CDR3 consists of 16 residues. The sample belongs to a study of beta chain features in type 1 diabetes. Whole-study findings and limits: The study found fewer insertions and more deletions at VDJ junctions in type 1 diabetes patients. The influence of HLA type on TCRB rearrangement stayed undetermined. Type 1 diabetes patients showed a moderate but significant shortening of TCRB CDR3s in all four CD4+ subsets.

The investigators reverse transcribed all of the isolated RNA, so they sequenced expressed TCRB transcripts. Only in-frame clones appear in the TCRdb table, and some are missing; sequencing was by immunoSEQ multiplex PCR. The sample lists under 400,000 clones, over 9.5% occurring once. The TCR comes from a woman younger than 30 with type 1 diabetes. The chain combines TRBV7-3 with TRBJ2-1; D is possibly TRBD1 (6 bases). The sequencing input was naive CD4+ T cells from blood. The CDR3 nucleotides read TGTGCCAGCAGGCTCGCGGGCAGGGGCGCGGACAATGAGCAGTTCTTC. Its translation: CASRLAGRGADNEQFF. The entire variable domain, with the rest obtained from reference TRBV7-3 and TRBJ2-1, is as follows: GAGVSQTPSNKVTEKGKYVELRCDPISGHTALYWYRQSLGQGPEFLIYFQGTGAADDSGLPNDRFFAVRPEGSVSTLKIQRTERGDSAVYLCASRLAGRGADNEQFFGPGTRLTVL.